Presented here are 12 T cell receptor beta chains from one specimen sequenced in a study of radiation and T cells in renal cell carcinoma. Profiled with immunoSEQ multiplex PCR; TCRdb holds only in-frame clones, not every one. The data hold tens of thousands of clones, with 80% to 90% observed a single time. The time point is: blood 2 weeks post-SBRT. As for treatment: 15 Gy SBRT to primary tumor, nephrectomy 4 weeks later. The source was blood, collected from a patient whose treatment included radiotherapy and nephrectomy. These receptors originate from a woman between 50 and 59 years old with renal cell carcinoma.

The chain combines TRBV6-6 with TRBJ2-5; possible D gene TRBD1, 6 bases. Germline V gene sequence: CDR1 MNHNY, CDR2 SVGAGI (reference sequence). V shed 4 bases and J shed 7 bases, with 19 bases lying between them. The CDR3 extends over 15 amino acids. CDR3 nucleotide sequence: TGTGCCAGCAGTTGGGACCCCAGGGGAATTGGGACCCAGTACTTC. This sequence encodes CASSWDPRGIGTQYF.

The rearrangement joins TRBV25-1 to TRBJ2-1; 7 nucleotides match TRBD2. The CDR3 is 15 amino acids. J was trimmed by 6 bases and V by 3 bases; bases with no gene match: 8. Germline V lookup: CDR1 MGHDK, CDR2 SYGVNS. CDR3 protein: CASSDPGAGLNEQFF. The DNA of the CDR3 is TGTGCCAGCAGTGACCCGGGAGCGGGACTCAATGAGCAGTTCTTC.

The CDR3 DNA follows: TGTGCCAGCAGTCCACAGACCCACACTGAAGCTTTCTTT. Amino acid sequence: CASSPQTHTEAFF. The rearrangement uses TRBV25-1 and TRBJ1-1; no clear D gene. V was pared by 5 bases and J by 3 bases, with 10 bases between. In germline, CDR1 is MGHDK, CDR2 SYGVNS. This CDR3 is built from 13 residues.

This rearrangement joins TRBV18 to TRBJ2-3; D uncertain. With 0 bases removed from V and 0 bases from J, the gap between germline ends came to 4 bases. The CDR3 sequence is 14 residues long. The germline CDR1 and CDR2 sequences are KGHSH and LQKENI. CDR3 coding DNA: TGTGCCAGCTCACCACCAAATAGCACAGATACGCAGTATTTT. It yields the protein CASSPPNSTDTQYF.

The J gene is TRBJ1-3, the V gene TRBV7-2; the D is unclear. Germline V CDR1 and CDR2: SGHTA, FQGNSA. V lost 1 base and J 0 bases, leaving 10 bases between the germline ends. The CDR3 is made up of 16 amino acids. For the CDR3, the DNA is TGTGCCAGCAGCTTAGTGGGCAGCAACTCTGGAAACACCATATATTTT. Its translation: CASSLVGSNSGNTIYF.

V and J are TRBV7-8 and TRBJ1-3; 11 bases are shared with TRBD1. With 4 bases clipped from V and 7 bases from J, the junction kept 6 bases outside the gene matches. There are 15 residues in the CDR3. Germline V gene data show CDR1 as SGHVS and CDR2 as FQNEAQ. The CDR3 here is CASSSRTGGGNTIYF. The CDR3 region has the DNA TGTGCCAGCAGCTCCCGGACAGGGGGCGGGAACACCATATATTTT.

This clone has just one count. This chain joins TRBV7-6 and TRBJ2-3, with 11 positions matching TRBD2. The CDR3 covers 17 residues. The germline gives CDR1 SGHVS, CDR2 FNYEAQ. Trimming cost V 4 bases and J 6 bases; bases outside gene matches: 12. DNA of the CDR3: TGTGCCAGCAGCTCCCATGGGACTAGCGGAGGTGGGGATACGCAGTATTTT. Translation gives CASSSHGTSGGGDTQYF.

The chain couples TRBV10-3 to TRBJ2-1; no definite D call. Per the germline V gene, CDR1 is ENHRY and CDR2 is SYGVKD. The CDR3 consists of 12 residues. Trimming stripped 10 bases from V and 5 bases from J, with 12 bases between. The CDR3 spells CATKGENNEQFF. CDR3 nucleotides: TGTGCCACCAAGGGTGAAAACAATGAGCAGTTCTTC.

This chain connects TRBV7-2 to TRBJ2-7, with TRBD1 matching over 7 bases. This CDR3 region has 13 residues. Germline CDR1 reads SGHTA; CDR2 reads FQGNSA. Trimming took 6 bases from V and 1 from J; bases not matched to a gene: 3. CDR3 sequence reads: CASRPTGSYEQYF. The CDR3 nucleotides are TGTGCCAGCAGGCCGACAGGGTCCTACGAGCAGTACTTC.

The chain has TRBV4-3 and TRBJ2-4; D possibly corresponds to TRBD1 (6 bases). Germline CDR1 reads LGHNA; CDR2 reads YSLEER. CDR3 length: 19 residues. V was clipped by 0 bases and J by 0 bases, with 18 bases between them. CDR3 coding DNA: TGCGCCAGCAGCCAAGACCGTCCGGACAGCACACTAGCCAAAAACATTCAGTACTTC. This translates into CASSQDRPDSTLAKNIQYF.

The chain recombines TRBV12-5 with TRBJ2-1, with 10 bases matching TRBD1. The CDR3 runs 17 residues. J lost 7 bases, V lost 0 bases, and 9 bases had no gene match. Germline V gives CDR1 LGHNT, CDR2 FRNRAP. CDR3 protein: CASGLVSIGQGVNEQFF. CDR3 DNA: TGTGCTAGTGGTTTGGTTTCTATTGGACAGGGGGTAAATGAGCAGTTCTTC.

This chain connects TRBV2 to TRBJ1-5; D not resolved. Germline CDR1 and CDR2: SNHLY and FYNNEI. CDR3 length: 14 residues. V was cut by 4 bases and J by 6 bases, with 13 bases left in between. This CDR3 is CASSVAGFSQPQHF. In DNA form, the CDR3 reads TGTGCCAGCAGTGTCGCCGGTTTCAGTCAGCCCCAGCATTTT.